Following are 20 T cell receptor beta chains from one sample sequenced in a study of vaccination and CD4 T cells after COVID-19. Sequenced with the Oncomine TCR Beta short-read assay was DNA taken from cultured CD4+ T cells. TCRdb analysed the PCR reads with MiXCR anew, one entry per CDR3 protein. Of approximately 20,000 distinct CDR3 sequences listed, about 56% are singletons. Their cognate antigens are unknown. Treatment defined: 10-day PBMC culture with coronavirus spike peptide pools or control peptides (ViraFEST assay). Material: CD4+ T cells from blood, cultured in vitro, obtained before SARS-CoV-2 vaccination. The receptors originated from a human donor who had recovered from COVID-19.

The chain employs TRBV12-3 or TRBV12-4 and TRBJ1-1; tentative D call: TRBD1 (5 bases). V shed 5 bases and J shed 7 bases, with 14 bases lying between them. The CDR3 has 13 residues. The CDR3 reads CASSPDGTDEAFF. The CDR3 bases are TGTGCCAGCAGTCCGGACGGGACGGATGAAGCTTTCTTT.

This clonotype has more than one count but fewer than ten. The chain is built from TRBV7-6 and TRBJ1-5; 8 bases are shared with TRBD1. V shed 3 bases, J shed 0 bases, and the junction held 7 bases outside the gene matches. The germline V gene has CDR1 SGHVS and CDR2 FNYEAQ. The CDR3 is made up of 17 amino acids. In nucleotides, the CDR3 is TGTGCCAGCAGCTTGGGGTGGACAGGGTATAGCAATCAGCCCCAGCATTTT. Residues: CASSLGWTGYSNQPQHF. Drawing the rest from reference TRBV7-6 and TRBJ1-5, the complete variable domain is GAGVSQSPRYKVTKRGQDVALRCDPISGHVSLYWYRQALGQGPEFLTYFNYEAQQDKSGLPNDRFSAERPEGSISTLTIQRTEQRDSAMYRCASSLGWTGYSNQPQHFGDGTRLSIL.

This sequence joins TRBV7-2 and TRBJ1-6, with TRBD1 matching over 10 bases. V shed 5 bases and J 7 bases; nucleotides not matched to a gene: 5. The V gene's germline CDR1 is SGHTA and CDR2 FQGNSA. The CDR3 totals 15 residues. For the CDR3, the DNA is TGTGCCAGCAGCCCCGACAGGGGGCAGAATTCACCCCTCCACTTT. Translated: CASSPDRGQNSPLHF.

CDR3 loop: CSANGQGAGQPQHF. CDR3 in DNA: TGCAGTGCCAACGGACAGGGGGCAGGTCAGCCCCAGCATTTT. The chain joins TRBV20-1 to TRBJ1-5; 11 bases are a match to TRBD1. CDR1 DFQATT and CDR2 SNEGSKA come from the germline V gene (reference sequence). The junction had 7 bases not matched to a gene; V was cut back by 6 bases and J by 6 bases. The CDR3 spans 14 residues.

There are a few counts of this clonotype. The chain employs TRBV6-5 and TRBJ1-6; 10 bases fit TRBD1. The CDR3 extends over 15 amino acids. Germline V lookup: CDR1 MNHEY, CDR2 SVGAGI. V trimming: 2 bases; J trimming: 10 bases; junction bases outside the gene matches: 5. CDR3 bases: TGTGCCAGCAGTTACAGAGGGACAGGGGACTCACCCCTCCACTTT. The encoded protein is CASSYRGTGDSPLHF.

The chain links TRBV19 to TRBJ1-5; 7 bases are shared with TRBD1. Germline V gene lookup returns CDR1 LNHDA and CDR2 SQIVND (reference sequence). The CDR3 is 16 residues long. Losses at the gene ends were 5 bases for V and 0 bases for J; bases not matched to a gene: 7. CDR3 DNA sequence: TGTGCCAGTAGTTCGGGACAGTTGTATAGCAATCAGCCCCAGCATTTT. This translates into CASSSGQLYSNQPQHF.

The rearrangement uses TRBV20-1 and TRBJ2-3, with a possible D match to TRBD2 (5 bases). CDR1 and CDR2 from the germline V gene are DFQATT and SNEGSKA (reference sequence). CDR3 size: 15 residues. Trimming removed 5 bases at V and 0 bases at J, with 15 bases between. Here the CDR3 DNA reads TGCAGTGCTCAAAAGACTATAACTAGCACAGATACGCAGTATTTT. Its translation is CSAQKTITSTDTQYF.

The genes are TRBV11-2 and TRBJ2-7, with D maybe TRBD1 (6 bases). With 5 bases removed from V and 4 bases from J, the gap between germline ends came to 12 bases. CDR3 length equals 13 residues. Germline V lookup: CDR1 SGHAT, CDR2 FQNNGV. The CDR3 sequence: CASSRDTVYEQYF. The CDR3 DNA is TGTGCCAGCAGCCGGGACACGGTTTACGAGCAGTACTTC.

The chain combines TRBV27 with TRBJ2-7; D possibly corresponds to TRBD2 (6 bases). CDR1 and CDR2 (germline): MNHEY, SMNVEV (reference sequence). The CDR3 has 15 amino acids. V gave up 6 bases and J gave up 3 bases, with 18 bases separating them. The CDR3 loop is CASSHRRSEGYEQYF. CDR3 bases: TGTGCCAGCAGCCATAGACGGTCGGAGGGCTACGAGCAGTACTTC.

This chain links TRBV6-2 or TRBV6-3 with TRBJ2-2; D unclear. This CDR3 has 13 residues. V lost 6 bases to trimming and J lost 6 bases, with 11 bases between them. The germline CDR1 and CDR2 sequences are MNHEY and SVGEGT. CDR3 bases: TGTGCCAGCAGAAATTTTGAGGCCGGGGAGCTGTTTTTT. It is translated as CASRNFEAGELFF.

This clonotype was detected once. The rearrangement links TRBV6-1 to TRBJ1-1, with D hard to call. Germline values: CDR1 MNHNS, CDR2 SASEGT. Between the trimmed V and J ends, which lost 6 bases and 11 bases, there was a span of 31 bases. The CDR3 contains 17 residues. The CDR3 DNA reads as TGTGCCAGCAGCCAAACCCCCAACCTGATGTCCCCGGTTCGGGCTTTCTTT. It encodes CASSQTPNLMSPVRAFF.

The chain joins TRBV19 to TRBJ2-3; D not certain. The CDR3 is made up of 15 amino acids. CDR1 is LNHDA and CDR2 is SQIVND in the germline V gene (reference sequence). With 3 bases removed from V and 2 bases from J, the gap between germline ends came to 12 bases. The CDR3 sequence is CASSITSGDTDTQYF. The CDR3 DNA reads TGTGCCAGTAGTATTACTTCCGGCGACACAGATACGCAGTATTTT.

The chain couples TRBV19 to TRBJ2-2; D may be TRBD1 (6 bases). The V gene's germline CDR1 is LNHDA and CDR2 SQIVND (reference sequence). V was clipped by 3 bases and J by 3 bases, with 11 bases between them. CDR3 length: 15 amino acids. The CDR3 sequence is CASSITGLDTGELFF. As DNA, the CDR3 is TGTGCCAGTAGTATCACAGGGCTGGACACCGGGGAGCTGTTTTTT. Filled out from reference TRBV19 and TRBJ2-2, the complete variable domain reads DGGITQSPKYLFRKEGQNVTLSCEQNLNHDAMYWYRQDPGQGLRLIYYSQIVNDFQKGDIAEGYSVSREKKESFPLTVTSAQKNPTAFYLCASSITGLDTGELFFGEGSRLTVL.

V is TRBV6-4 and J is TRBJ1-1; D is ambiguous. Germline assignment: CDR1 MRHNA and CDR2 SNTAGT. The CDR3 is 12 amino acids. Between the trimmed V and J ends, which lost 0 bases and 6 bases, there was a span of 5 bases. CDR3 loop: CASSDSRPEAFF. The DNA of the CDR3 is TGTGCCAGCAGTGACTCGAGGCCTGAAGCTTTCTTT.

The chain has TRBV5-4 and TRBJ2-7; TRBD1 matches 9 bases. There are 14 residues in the CDR3. After removal of 5 bases from V and 5 bases from J, the junction contained 8 bases not matched to a gene. Germline CDR1 and CDR2: SGHNT and YYREEE (reference sequence). CDR3 sequence reads: CASRYGQGRDEQYF. CDR3 bases: TGTGCCAGCAGATACGGACAGGGGAGGGACGAGCAGTACTTC.

The V gene is TRBV5-1, the J gene TRBJ2-7, with TRBD1 matching 10 bases. V was pared by 5 bases and J by 7 bases, with 9 bases of the junction left unmatched. This CDR3 has 14 residues. In germline, CDR1 is SGHRS, CDR2 YFSETQ. CDR3 nucleotide sequence: TGCGCCAGCAGATACGGGACAGGGGTTGAGGAGCAGTACTTC. Its protein is CASRYGTGVEEQYF.

This rearrangement joins TRBV7-9 to TRBJ1-5; a possible D gene is TRBD1 (5 bases). CDR1 and CDR2 from the germline V gene are SEHNR and FQNEAQ (reference sequence). This CDR3 is built from 14 residues. Trimming pared 5 bases from V and 4 bases from J, leaving 12 bases between. The CDR3 nucleotides are TGTGCCAGCAGCGTAGACAGTCCTAATCAGCCCCAGCATTTT. It encodes CASSVDSPNQPQHF. Combining the CDR3 with reference TRBV7-9 and TRBJ1-5 gives the whole variable domain DTGVSQNPRHKITKRGQNVTFRCDPISEHNRLYWYRQTLGQGPEFLTYFQNEAQLEKSRLLSDRFSAERPKGSFSTLEIQRTEQGDSAMYLCASSVDSPNQPQHFGDGTRLSIL.

With regard to this clonotype: The junction shows a germline mismatch at one end, possibly a read error. The chain employs TRBV5-1 and TRBJ2-7, with TRBD1 identical over 7 bases. The CDR3 length is 14 residues. Germline V CDR1 and CDR2: SGHRS, YFSETQ. The CDR3 nucleotides read TGCGCCAGCAGCCCAGGGACAGTTAACTACGAGAAGTACTTC. Its protein product is CASSPGTVNYEKYF.

This clonotype was detected only a few times. This rearrangement joins TRBV28 to TRBJ1-5, with 9 bases fitting TRBD1. V lost 2 bases, J lost 6 bases, and 2 bases stayed unmatched. The CDR3 has 14 residues. Germline V CDR1 and CDR2: MDHEN, SYDVKM. The CDR3 DNA sequence: TGTGCCAGCAGTTTAACAGGGGGCATTCAGCCCCAGCATTTT. It encodes CASSLTGGIQPQHF.

The chain uses TRBV6-5 and TRBJ2-1; 8 bases align to TRBD2. Germline CDR1 MNHEY, CDR2 SVGAGI. The CDR3 runs 14 residues. V dropped 2 bases and J dropped 7; count of bases not matched to a gene: 4. DNA for the CDR3: TGTGCCAGCAGTTACCCAGCGGGAGAAAATGAGCAGTTCTTC. Translating it yields CASSYPAGENEQFF.